This T cell receptor (beta chain) was sequenced for a study of OX40 agonist ivuxolimab in advanced cancers. Looking at the study overall: Patients in the trial were receiving intravenous ivuxolimab every 2 weeks, at doses of 0.01 to 10 mg/kg. Partial responses, seen in three patients, involved one hepatocellular carcinoma and two cutaneous melanomas. Study findings and constraints: Some patients without response likewise showed low normalized clonal expansion. Clonal expansion by week 6 occurred in CD4+ and CD8+ blood T cells (at 0.1 to 3.0 mg/kg).

As concerns this clone: No antigen is known for it.

The germline CDR1 and CDR2 sequences are GTSNPN and SVGIG (reference sequence). Trimming removed 8 bases at V and 6 bases at J, with 20 bases between. The CDR3 sequence is 14 residues long. Using immunoSEQ multiplex PCR, the repertoire was profiled, and TCRdb retains in-frame clones only, with some absent. This sample has 48,000 or so clones; approximately 78% occur once, and the top ten carry around 7.7%. The chain has TRBV30 and TRBJ1-5; D unclear. The input for sequencing was CD4+ or CD8+ T cells sorted from blood, taken in a trial of the OX40 agonist ivuxolimab. The sequence was obtained from an adult with an advanced solid tumor such as melanoma, head and neck, liver or kidney cancer. CDR3 protein: CAVGDASVPQPQHF. In DNA, the CDR3 is TGTGCCGTGGGAGACGCGAGCGTACCTCAGCCCCAGCATTTT. Complete variable domain (other parts from reference TRBV30 and TRBJ1-5): SQTIHQWPATLVQPVGSPLSLECTVEGTSNPNLYWYRQAAGRGLQLLFYSVGIGQISSEVPQNLSASRPQDRQFILSSKKLLLSDSGFYLCAVGDASVPQPQHFGDGTRLSIL.